Listed here is a single T cell receptor beta chain. The data were obtained in a study of blood T cell repertoires in COVID-19. Study-level information: Whether acute or convalescent, the COVID-19 samples came from the United States, Italy and Spain. Sample material is recorded as cDNA or gDNA derived from T cells, B-cell-depleted T cells, or PBMCs.

Methods used by the authors: From reference gene primer amplification, estimates of nucleated cell counts were derived. Using immunoSEQ multiplex PCR, the repertoire was profiled, and TCRdb retains in-frame clones only, with some absent. The V and J calls and the clone size are those of that table, but D and trimming were determined from the DNA. The sample yields about 260,000 clones, around 92% seen once. Followed longitudinally, the Seattle patients had been enrolled during active infection. This sequence originates from a person aged 18-30 years with COVID-19, enrolled during active disease. The sequenced sample consisted of peripheral blood.

CDR3 nucleotides: TGTGCCACACACGGGGGGGAGTCCTACAATGAGCAGTTCTTC. It encodes CATHGGESYNEQFF. The chain employs TRBV6-5 and TRBJ2-1; 8 bases are a match to TRBD2. Germline loops: CDR1 MNHEY, CDR2 SVGAGI. The V segment lost 10 bases and the J segment 1 base; nucleotides outside the gene matches: 6. This CDR3 comprises 14 residues.